The entry that follows covers one T cell receptor (beta chain) sequence. What it recognizes is unknown. These data belong to a study of shared clonotypes between healthy human individuals. Germline CDR1 and CDR2: SGHRS and YFSETQ. V lost 1 base, J lost 2 bases, and 17 bases lay in between. The CDR3 consists of 17 residues. TCRdb keeps only in-frame clones here, not all; method: immunoSEQ multiplex PCR. The sample gives millions of clones, approximately 95% of which show up once; 0.35% to 0.5% is in the top ten. Study-level findings and limits: Sorted-subset sequencing, rarefaction showed, was incomplete despite large depth.

Splitting the CD4+ cells yielded a CD45RA+ naive subset and a CD45RA-negative memory subset. The sample consisted of naive CD4+ T cells from PBMCs. As for subset: CD45RA+ positively selected. The origin of this receptor is a young man in good health. Some clones in this sample may be carry-over from other donors' samples. The V call is TRBV5-1, the J call TRBJ2-3; perhaps TRBD2 as D (6 bases). The CDR3 DNA reads as TGCGCCAGCAGCTTGCCTGGTTCTAGCGCACCCACAGATACGCAGTATTTT. It yields the protein CASSLPGSSAPTDTQYF.